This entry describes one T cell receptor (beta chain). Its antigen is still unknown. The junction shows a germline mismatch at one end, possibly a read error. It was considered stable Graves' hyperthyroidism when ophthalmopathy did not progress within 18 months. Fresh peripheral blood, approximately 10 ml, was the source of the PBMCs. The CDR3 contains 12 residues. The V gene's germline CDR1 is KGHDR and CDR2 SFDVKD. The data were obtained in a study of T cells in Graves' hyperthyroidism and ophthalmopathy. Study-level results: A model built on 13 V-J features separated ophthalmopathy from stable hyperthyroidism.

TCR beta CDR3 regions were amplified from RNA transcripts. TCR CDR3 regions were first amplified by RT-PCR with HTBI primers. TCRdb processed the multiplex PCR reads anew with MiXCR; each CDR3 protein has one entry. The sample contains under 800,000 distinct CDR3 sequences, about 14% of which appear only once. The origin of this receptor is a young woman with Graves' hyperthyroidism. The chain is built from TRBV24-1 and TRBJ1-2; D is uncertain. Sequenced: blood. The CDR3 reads CATSPDDGRYAF. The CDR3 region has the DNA TGTGCCACCAGCCCTGACGACGGACGATACGCCTTC.